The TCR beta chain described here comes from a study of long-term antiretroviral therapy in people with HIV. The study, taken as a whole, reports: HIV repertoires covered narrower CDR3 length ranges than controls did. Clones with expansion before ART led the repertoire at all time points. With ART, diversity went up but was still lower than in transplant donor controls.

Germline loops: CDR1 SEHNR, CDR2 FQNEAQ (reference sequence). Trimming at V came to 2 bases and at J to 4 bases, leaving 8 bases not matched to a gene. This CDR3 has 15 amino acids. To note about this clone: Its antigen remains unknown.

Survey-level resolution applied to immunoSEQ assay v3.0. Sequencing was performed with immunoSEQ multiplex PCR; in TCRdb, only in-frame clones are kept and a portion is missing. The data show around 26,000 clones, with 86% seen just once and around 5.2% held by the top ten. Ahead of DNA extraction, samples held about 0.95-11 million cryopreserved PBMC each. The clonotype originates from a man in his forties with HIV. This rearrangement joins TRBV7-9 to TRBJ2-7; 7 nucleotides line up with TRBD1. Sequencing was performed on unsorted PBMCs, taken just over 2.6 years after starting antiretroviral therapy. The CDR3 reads CASSLTGTVVYEQYF. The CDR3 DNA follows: TGTGCCAGCAGCTTAACCGGGACAGTCGTATACGAGCAGTACTTC.